This T cell receptor (beta chain) stems from a study of regulatory T cells in long-lasting Graves disease. The wider study: Less than 3 months of antithyroid drugs had been taken by newly diagnosed Graves' patients.

The time point here: newly diagnosed GD, antithyroid drugs for less than 3 months. Researchers made the TCR library from RNA that was extracted from PBMCs. Peripheral blood, about 10 milliliters per patient, was collected in EDTA tubes. Study-level results: Study was limited to peripheral blood, excluding thyroid tissue.

This clonotype was seen more than once but under ten times. The antigen is undetermined. CDR3 length: 14 amino acids. The V and J ends lost 10 bases and 0 bases respectively, with 10 bases between them. Looked up from germline, CDR1 is SEHNR and CDR2 is FQNEAQ (reference sequence). Investigators prepared the TCR beta libraries by applying iRepertoire HTBI primers and Arm-PCR of CDR3 regions. One entry per CDR3 protein results from TCRdb running MiXCR on the multiplex PCR reads. The table has about 350,000 distinct CDR3 sequences, 15% to 20% seen once. The data also belong to a second study, concerning T cells in Graves' hyperthyroidism and ophthalmopathy. That paper notes: Graves' hyperthyroidism showing no ophthalmopathy progression within 18 months was considered stable.

The source was peripheral blood mononuclear cells (PBMCs), collected at new diagnosis, from a patient treated with antithyroid drugs. The sequence derives from a man aged 40-49 years with Graves disease. The V call is TRBV7-9, the J call TRBJ2-6, with no clear D. The CDR3 bases are TGTGCCACCAGGAGTATCTCTGGGGCCAACGTCCTGACTTTC. It encodes CATRSISGANVLTF.